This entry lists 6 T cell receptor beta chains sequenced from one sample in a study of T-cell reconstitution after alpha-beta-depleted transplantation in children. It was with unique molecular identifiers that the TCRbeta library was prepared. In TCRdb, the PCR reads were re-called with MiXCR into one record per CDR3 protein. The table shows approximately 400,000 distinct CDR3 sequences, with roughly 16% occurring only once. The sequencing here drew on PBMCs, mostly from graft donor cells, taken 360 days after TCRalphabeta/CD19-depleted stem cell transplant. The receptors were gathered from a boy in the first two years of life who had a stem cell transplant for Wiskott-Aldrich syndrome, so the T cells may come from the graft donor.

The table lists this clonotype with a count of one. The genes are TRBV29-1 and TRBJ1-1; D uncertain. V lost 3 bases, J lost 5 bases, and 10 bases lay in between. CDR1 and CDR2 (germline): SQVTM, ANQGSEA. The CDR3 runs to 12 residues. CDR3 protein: CSVDGGFTEAFF. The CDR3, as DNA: TGCAGCGTTGATGGTGGGTTTACTGAAGCTTTCTTT.

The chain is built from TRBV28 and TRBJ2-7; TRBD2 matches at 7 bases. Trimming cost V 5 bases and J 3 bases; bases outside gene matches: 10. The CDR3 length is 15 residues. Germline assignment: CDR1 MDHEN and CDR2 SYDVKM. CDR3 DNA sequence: TGTGCCAGCAGTCGGGACTACCGGAGGATCTACGAGCAGTACTTC. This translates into CASSRDYRRIYEQYF.

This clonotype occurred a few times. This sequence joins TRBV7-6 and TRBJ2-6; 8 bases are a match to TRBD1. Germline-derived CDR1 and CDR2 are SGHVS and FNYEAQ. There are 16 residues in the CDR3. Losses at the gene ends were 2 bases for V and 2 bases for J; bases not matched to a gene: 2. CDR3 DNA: TGTGCCAGCAGCTTAACCAGGGGGCCTGGGGCCAACGTCCTGACTTTC. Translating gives CASSLTRGPGANVLTF.

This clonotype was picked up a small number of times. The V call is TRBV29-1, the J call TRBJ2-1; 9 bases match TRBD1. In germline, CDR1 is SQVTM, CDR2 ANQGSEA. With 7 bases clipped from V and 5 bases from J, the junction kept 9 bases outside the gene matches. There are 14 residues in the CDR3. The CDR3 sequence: CSAQHRQGDNEQFF. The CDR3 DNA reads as TGCAGCGCCCAACATCGACAGGGGGACAATGAGCAGTTCTTC.

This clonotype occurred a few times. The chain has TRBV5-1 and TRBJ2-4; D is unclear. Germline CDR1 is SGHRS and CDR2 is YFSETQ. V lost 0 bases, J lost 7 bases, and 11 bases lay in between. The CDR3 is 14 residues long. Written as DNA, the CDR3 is TGCGCCAGCAGCTTGGAGGCATCAATGAACATTCAGTACTTC. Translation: CASSLEASMNIQYF.

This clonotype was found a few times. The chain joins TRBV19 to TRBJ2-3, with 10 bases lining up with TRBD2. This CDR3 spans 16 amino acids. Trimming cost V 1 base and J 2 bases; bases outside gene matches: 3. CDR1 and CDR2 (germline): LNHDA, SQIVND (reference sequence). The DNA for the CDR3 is TGTGCCAGTAGTATAGGAACTAGCGGGGCCACAGATACGCAGTATTTT. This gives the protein CASSIGTSGATDTQYF.